This T cell receptor (beta chain) derives from a study of T-cell reconstitution after alpha-beta-depleted transplantation in children. Unique molecular identifiers featured in how the TCRbeta library was prepared. TCRdb re-called the PCR reads with MiXCR, one entry per CDR3 protein. In the table there are around 380,000 distinct CDR3 sequences, about a tenth of which are singletons. The junction had 14 bases not matched to a gene; V was cut back by 5 bases and J by 3 bases. The CDR3 runs to 16 residues. In germline, CDR1 is DFQATT, CDR2 SNEGSKA (reference sequence). The table lists this clonotype with a few counts.

The chain uses TRBV20-1 and TRBJ2-3; 7 bases match TRBD2. This TCR came from a human donor who donated a stem cell graft to a child with acute myeloid leukemia. The input for sequencing was PBMCs from the stem cell graft donor, taken from the stem cell graft. The CDR3 DNA sequence: TGCAGTGCTGGAATTTCGGGGGGTGGGCTTACAGATACGCAGTATTTT. Protein: CSAGISGGGLTDTQYF.